This T cell receptor beta chain originates from a study of shared clonotypes between healthy human individuals. Sequenced by immunoSEQ multiplex PCR; TCRdb stores in-frame clones only, minus some. Of some 2 million clones listed, just under 95% were seen once; the top ten hold 0.9% to 1.3%. On this clone itself: The junction does not match germline at one end; this may be a read error.

Naive CD8 cells comprised CD45RO-negative, CCR7-positively selected cells, excluding terminally differentiated effector memory CD45RA+ cells. Germline-derived CDR1 and CDR2 are MNHNS and SASEGT. The CDR3 length is 10 residues. The source of this sequence is a man aged 18 to 30 in good health. Source material: naive CD8+ T cells sorted from blood. The rearrangement uses TRBV6-1 and TRBJ1-2; D is possibly TRBD1 (6 bases). The DNA of the CDR3 is TGTGCCAGCAGAGAAGGACAGTACACCTTC. It specifies CASREGQYTF.